The entry below gives a single T cell receptor (beta chain) sequence along with its context. Its antigen is undetermined. The sample originates from a study of OX40 agonist ivuxolimab in advanced cancers. Study context: Patients were roughly 87% male with ages roughly 20 to 90, mean 60. Study observations and caveats: There were also nonresponders showing low normalized T-cell clonal expansion.

V lost 2 bases to trimming and J lost 9 bases, with 15 bases between them. CDR1 is SGHKS, CDR2 YYEKEE, per germline (reference sequence). The CDR3 is 15 amino acids. Exclusion applied to patients with autoimmune disease history or systemic immunosuppression. Sequenced by immunoSEQ multiplex PCR; TCRdb stores in-frame clones only, minus some. The table shows tens of thousands of clones, with roughly 84% occurring only once. The genes are TRBV5-5 and TRBJ1-6; a weak D match, TRBD1 (5 bases). The origin of this receptor is an adult with an advanced solid tumor such as melanoma, head and neck, liver or kidney cancer. This specimen consisted of CD4+ or CD8+ T cells sorted from blood, obtained in a trial of the OX40 agonist ivuxolimab. The CDR3 DNA sequence: TGTGCCAGCAGCTTCGGGGGGAACACGCCTTCACCCCTCCACTTT. This sequence encodes CASSFGGNTPSPLHF.